This T cell receptor beta chain was obtained from a study of blood T cell repertoires in COVID-19. Germline CDR1 SGHTA, CDR2 FQGTGA. CDR3 length: 17 amino acids. With 4 bases clipped from V and 6 bases from J, the junction kept 12 bases outside the gene matches. Methods used by the authors: Amplified reference gene primers provided the basis for estimating nucleated cell counts. Repertoires were generated with immunoSEQ multiplex PCR, while TCRdb's copy carries only in-frame clones and drops some. Clone size and the V and J calls come from that table; the DNA yielded D and trimming. In the table there are some 200,000 clones, around 82% of which are singletons.

The receptor comes from a human donor in a cohort sampled during active COVID-19. The V gene is TRBV7-3, the J gene TRBJ2-1, with 10 positions matching TRBD1. The sequenced sample consisted of peripheral blood. This CDR3 reads CASSSHPPGTGVNEQFF. The CDR3 nucleotides read TGTGCCAGCAGCTCCCACCCCCCCGGGACAGGGGTCAATGAGCAGTTCTTC.